This TCR beta chain was recovered during a study of CD8 T cells in Susac syndrome. CD8+ and CD4+ T cells taken from blood had their TCR beta sequenced. Germline loops: CDR1 SGHNT, CDR2 YYREEE (reference sequence). V dropped 1 base and J dropped 5 bases, with 12 bases sitting between them. This CDR3 has 14 amino acids. cDNA came from approximately 0.5 to 1 ug RNA primed by random hexamers. TCRdb reprocessed the immunoSEQ multiplex PCR reads with MiXCR, giving one entry per CDR3 protein. The profile shows some 300,000 distinct CDR3 sequences, about nine tenths of them singletons. The material sequenced was CD8+ T cells from PBMCs. The source of this sequence is a human donor with multiple sclerosis. The rearrangement uses TRBV5-4 and TRBJ2-5; D possibly matches TRBD1 or TRBD2 (6 bases each). The CDR3 DNA follows: TGTGCCAGCAGCTTGCCCGGGGGCGGGGAGACCCAGTACTTC. It codes for CASSLPGGGETQYF.